This entry lists 3 T cell receptor beta chains sequenced from one sample in a study of blood T cells in healthy people across ages. Using a J-beta primer mix together with a sample-barcoded 5' primer, a second PCR was run for roughly 7 to 12 cycles. TCRdb ran MiXCR on the 5' RACE reads and lists one entry per CDR3 protein. This table has some 1.7 million distinct CDR3 sequences, roughly 28% appearing once. The sequenced material came from blood. These receptors came from a woman under 40 in good health.

The V and J genes are TRBV20-1 and TRBJ2-3, with 11 bases matching TRBD2. This CDR3 region has 16 residues. Germline loops: CDR1 DFQATT, CDR2 SNEGSKA (reference sequence). Trimming cost V 4 bases and J 4 bases; bases outside gene matches: 10. CDR3 region: CSATLEPGLAADTQYF. In nucleotides, the CDR3 is TGCAGTGCTACCCTTGAGCCGGGACTAGCGGCAGATACGCAGTATTTT.

Only a few counts were recorded for this clonotype. The junction differs from germline at one of its ends, possibly a read error. This sequence joins TRBV2 and TRBJ1-5; D is possibly TRBD1 (6 bases). CDR3 size: 15 residues. Germline V CDR1 and CDR2: SNHLY, FYNNEI. Here the CDR3 reads CAGSEEAQGSQPQHF. The CDR3, as DNA: TGTGCCGGCAGTGAGGAGGCGCAGGGGAGTCAGCCCCAGCATTTT. Using reference TRBV2 and TRBJ1-5 for the parts outside the CDR3, the full variable domain is EPEVTQTPSHQVTQMGQEVILRCVPISNHLYFYWYRQILGQKVEFLVSFYNNEISEKSEIFDDQFSVERPDGSNFTLKIRSTKLEDSAMYFCAGSEEAQGSQPQHFGDGTRLSIL.

This clonotype occurred a few times. This chain connects TRBV20-1 to TRBJ2-3; D may be TRBD2 (5 bases). Trimming took 3 bases from V and 3 from J, leaving 10 bases between them. This CDR3 comprises 13 residues. Per the germline V gene, CDR1 is DFQATT and CDR2 is SNEGSKA (reference sequence). The CDR3 sequence: CSASMEATDTQYF. The CDR3 DNA reads TGCAGTGCTAGTATGGAGGCTACAGATACGCAGTATTTT.